This T cell receptor (beta chain) was profiled in a study of identical twins' blood T cells. General study points: Out-of-frame TCRbeta clonotypes reportedly had markedly more similar V usage in twins than unrelated donors.

Using its own MiXCR run on the 5' RACE reads, TCRdb lists one record per CDR3 protein. The sample records 350,000 to 450,000 distinct CDR3 sequences, over 25% being singletons. At least ten counts were recorded for this clonotype. Its antigen is not known. Sequenced: PBMCs. This clonotype originated in a woman between 18 and 55 years old in good health.

CDR3 sequence: CAISGDRPNTDYTF. CDR3 in DNA: TGTGCCATCAGTGGTGACAGGCCTAACACCGACTACACCTTC. The chain uses TRBV10-3 and TRBJ1-2; possible D gene TRBD1, 6 bases. Germline lookup yields CDR1 ENHRY and CDR2 SYGVKD. CDR3 length equals 14 residues. Trimming removed 4 bases at V and 10 bases at J, with 19 bases between.